This T cell receptor (beta chain) was recorded in a study of cytomegalovirus exposure and HLA in healthy donors. Study-level information: Earlier work reported approximately 100 million unique TCR beta sequences from some 180 million T cells. Roughly 80 million unique TCRs from HLA-typed donors made up an early data release. Broader study findings: In a later analysis, specific HLA alleles were associated with approximately 16,000 TCR beta sequences at a 0.05 false discovery rate. In an earlier analysis, about 87% or about 30%: the productive usage of most TCR beta V segments.

V lost 0 bases, J lost 5 bases, and 17 bases lay in between. The CDR3 sequence is 16 residues long. Per the germline V gene, CDR1 is SGDLS and CDR2 is YYNGEE. Of note for this clone: What it recognizes is unknown.

Both 60 Vbeta primers and 13 Jbeta primers went into the PCR. Produced via immunoSEQ multiplex PCR; TCRdb's table is partial and in-frame only. The sample contains approximately 100,000 clones, about 70% of which appear only once. The clonotype was recovered from a human donor in good health. Sequencing was done on a sample of PBMCs. The chain recombines TRBV9 with TRBJ1-1; D possibly corresponds to TRBD1 (5 bases). CDR3 protein: CASSVASSAGRTEAFF. The CDR3 region has the DNA TGTGCCAGCAGCGTAGCGTCTTCGGCAGGGCGGACTGAAGCTTTCTTT.